The clone carrying this T cell receptor (beta chain) was found many times. The record originates from a study of early T cells in non-severe SARS-CoV-2 infection. TCRdb analysed the 5' RACE reads with MiXCR anew, one entry per CDR3 protein. The sample holds about 25,000 distinct CDR3 sequences, 4.5% to 7% seen once. The CDR3 totals 15 residues. V lost 9 bases to trimming and J lost 4 bases; unmatched junction nucleotides: 6. The V gene's germline CDR1 is LNHDA and CDR2 SQIVND (reference sequence). The chain employs TRBV19 and TRBJ2-6; TRBD1 aligns across 10 bases. The clonotype was recovered from an adult who was a healthcare worker with PCR-confirmed SARS-CoV-2 infection or an uninfected control (not recorded which). The material sequenced was whole blood. The CDR3 reads CASGDRGGGANVLTF. DNA of the CDR3: TGTGCCAGCGGGGACAGGGGCGGAGGGGCCAACGTCCTGACTTTC.